The text below deals with one TCR beta chain. The sample originates from a study of technical replicates of blood from a handful of donors. TCRdb's table, derived via immunoSEQ multiplex PCR, lists solely in-frame clones and lacks some. The sample contains fewer than 90,000 clones, approximately 91% of which appear only once. This CDR3 is built from 11 residues. Per the germline V gene, CDR1 is LNHDA and CDR2 is SQIVND (reference sequence). The V end lost 4 bases, the J end lost 6 bases, and 7 bases lay between the germline ends. This receptor was identified in a human donor in good health. V and J are TRBV19 and TRBJ2-7; D is possibly TRBD2 (5 bases). Sequencing was carried out using T cells isolated from PBMCs. The DNA of the CDR3 is TGTGCCAGTAGTAATCGGGGCGAGCAGTACTTC. Amino acids: CASSNRGEQYF. Supplemented by reference TRBV19 and TRBJ2-7, the full variable domain reads DGGITQSPKYLFRKEGQNVTLSCEQNLNHDAMYWYRQDPGQGLRLIYYSQIVNDFQKGDIAEGYSVSREKKESFPLTVTSAQKNPTAFYLCASSNRGEQYFGPGTRLTVT.